The sequence of this T cell receptor beta chain was determined in a study of regulatory T cells in long-lasting Graves disease. The time point denotes: newly diagnosed GD, antithyroid drugs for less than 3 months. PBMCs were the source of the RNA used for TCR sequencing. This clonotype turned up a few times. The antigen remains undetermined. Findings of the study overall: Peripheral blood alone, not thyroid tissue, underwent study. Comparison showed that persistent patients shared more public clonotypes (around 3,000) than new patients (approximately 930).

This CDR3 has 14 amino acids. Trimming cost V 6 bases and J 3 bases, with 12 bases left between them. TCR beta libraries were built with iRepertoire HTBI primers and Arm-PCR of CDR3 regions. TCRdb re-called the multiplex PCR reads through MiXCR, storing one row per CDR3 protein. The profile shows approximately 300,000 distinct CDR3 sequences, roughly 18% of them singletons. This clonotype was obtained from a female donor with Graves disease. The material was peripheral blood mononuclear cells (PBMCs), obtained at new diagnosis, from a patient treated with antithyroid drugs. The chain combines TRBV12-3 or TRBV12-4 with TRBJ1-5; D is possibly TRBD1 (6 bases). The CDR3 DNA is TGTGCCAGCAGCCCCAGGGACACCAATCAGCCCCAGCATTTT. It encodes CASSPRDTNQPQHF.